This TCR beta chain was captured in a study of cytomegalovirus exposure and HLA in healthy donors. For the study at large: Researchers found that roughly 80% of a few hundred genotyped donors fell within the Caucasian-associated ancestry cluster.

Remarks on this clone: Antigen unknown.

The study ran its PCR with 60 Vbeta and 13 Jbeta primers. Profiled with immunoSEQ multiplex PCR; TCRdb holds only in-frame clones, not every one. The sample contains tens of thousands of clones, roughly 76% of which appear only once. Study outcomes and limitations: Per published accounts, TCR beta sequences correctly predicted the HLA-A and HLA-B alleles of most subjects. Of the V segments, some could not be distinguished, including TRBV6-2 and TRBV6-3, and were excluded.

The CDR3 extends over 14 amino acids. CDR1 and CDR2 from the germline V gene are MNHEY and SMNVEV (reference sequence). V gave up 5 bases and J gave up 7 bases; unmatched junction bases: 8. The specimen was PBMCs. This rearrangement joins TRBV27 to TRBJ1-2, with 9 bases fitting TRBD1. The sequence was obtained from a woman aged 30 to 39 in good health and CMV-seronegative. The CDR3 nucleotides read TGTGCCAGCAGTACCCACAGGGGGCAGATTGGCTACACCTTC. Protein product: CASSTHRGQIGYTF.